The present T cell receptor beta chain was sequenced within a study of lymphopenia after photon versus proton radiotherapy. Study-wide results and caveats: Oligoclonal CD8+ Temra expansion after nadir drove photon patients' diversity drop. Photon-treated patients lost naive T cells and TCR diversity; proton-treated stayed stable. Survival link was tested only in deceased patients; proton benefit remains a possibility. In patients who died, overall survival fell as post-nadir TCR diversity dropped more.

On this clone: What it binds is unknown.

TCRdb's table, derived via immunoSEQ multiplex PCR, lists solely in-frame clones and lacks some. Of 50,000 or so clones listed, approximately 92% were seen once; the top ten hold about 20%. This CDR3 has 15 residues. The germline V gene encodes CDR1 SEHNR and CDR2 FQNEAQ (reference sequence). V lost 4 bases, J lost 5 bases, and 7 bases stayed unmatched. The TCR comes from a woman in her thirties or forties with cholangiocarcinoma. The chain is built from TRBV7-9 and TRBJ2-1, with TRBD2 matching over 8 bases. Sample: peripheral blood, taken from a patient treated with photon-based radiotherapy. The CDR3 sequence is CASSWNSGANNEQFF. The CDR3 DNA follows: TGTGCCAGCAGCTGGAATAGCGGGGCAAACAATGAGCAGTTCTTC.